Given below is one T cell receptor beta chain in context. The target antigen is unknown. This entry belongs to a study of STAT3 mutations in large granular lymphocyte leukemia. Study-level background: Canonical activating STAT3 mutations were detected in roughly half of the longitudinally sequenced T-LGLL patients. Study results and limitations: Every T-cell large granular lymphocyte leukemia patient had at least one immunodominant TCR beta clonotype.

V shed 0 bases and J 8 bases; nucleotides not matched to a gene: 5. Germline assignment: CDR1 SGHRS and CDR2 YFSETQ. CDR3 length equals 14 residues. About 40,000 productive templates were obtained per sample on average. Sequencing was performed with immunoSEQ multiplex PCR; in TCRdb, only in-frame clones are kept and a portion is missing. The data hold several thousand clones, with roughly 89% observed a single time. This chain links TRBV5-1 with TRBJ2-1; 7 bases line up with TRBD2. This sequence originates from an older man with T-cell large granular lymphocyte leukemia. Some clones in this sample may be carry-over from other donors' samples. Input material: peripheral blood mononuclear cells. CDR3 in amino acids: CASSLAPGGDEQFF. CDR3 coding DNA: TGCGCCAGCAGCTTGGCCCCGGGAGGTGATGAGCAGTTCTTC.